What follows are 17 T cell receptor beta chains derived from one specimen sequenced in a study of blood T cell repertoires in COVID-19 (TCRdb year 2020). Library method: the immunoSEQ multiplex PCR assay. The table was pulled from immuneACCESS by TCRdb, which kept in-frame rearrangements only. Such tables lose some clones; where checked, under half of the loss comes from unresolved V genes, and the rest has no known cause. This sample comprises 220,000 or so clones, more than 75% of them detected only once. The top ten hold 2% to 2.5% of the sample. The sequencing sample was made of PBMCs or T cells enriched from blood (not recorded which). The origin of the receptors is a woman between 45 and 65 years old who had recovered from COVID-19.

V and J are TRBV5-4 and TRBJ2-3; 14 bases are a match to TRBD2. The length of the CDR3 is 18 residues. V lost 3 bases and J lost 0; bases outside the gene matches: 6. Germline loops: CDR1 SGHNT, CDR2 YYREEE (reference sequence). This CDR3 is CASSSGLAGGPSTDTQYF. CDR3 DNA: TGTGCCAGCAGCTCCGGACTAGCGGGGGGCCCTAGCACAGATACGCAGTATTTT.

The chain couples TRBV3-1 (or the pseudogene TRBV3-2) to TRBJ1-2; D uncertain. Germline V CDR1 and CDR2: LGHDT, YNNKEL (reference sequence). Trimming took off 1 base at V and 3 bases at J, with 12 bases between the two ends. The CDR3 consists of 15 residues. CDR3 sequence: CASSQAETLYYGYTF. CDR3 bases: TGTGCCAGCAGCCAAGCCGAAACTTTATACTATGGCTACACCTTC.

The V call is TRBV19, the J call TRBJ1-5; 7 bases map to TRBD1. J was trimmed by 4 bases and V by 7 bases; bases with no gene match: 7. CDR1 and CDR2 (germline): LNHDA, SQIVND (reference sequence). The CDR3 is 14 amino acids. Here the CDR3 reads CASKGGQINQPQHF. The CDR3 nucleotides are TGTGCCAGTAAGGGGGGACAGATAAATCAGCCCCAGCATTTT. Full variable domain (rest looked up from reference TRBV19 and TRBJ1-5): DGGITQSPKYLFRKEGQNVTLSCEQNLNHDAMYWYRQDPGQGLRLIYYSQIVNDFQKGDIAEGYSVSREKKESFPLTVTSAQKNPTAFYLCASKGGQINQPQHFGDGTRLSIL.

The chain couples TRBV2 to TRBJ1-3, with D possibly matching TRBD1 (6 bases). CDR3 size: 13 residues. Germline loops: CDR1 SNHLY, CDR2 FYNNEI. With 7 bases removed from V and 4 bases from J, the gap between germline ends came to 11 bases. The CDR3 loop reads CASTAGEGNTIYF. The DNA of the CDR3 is TGTGCCAGCACGGCAGGGGAAGGAAACACCATATATTTT.

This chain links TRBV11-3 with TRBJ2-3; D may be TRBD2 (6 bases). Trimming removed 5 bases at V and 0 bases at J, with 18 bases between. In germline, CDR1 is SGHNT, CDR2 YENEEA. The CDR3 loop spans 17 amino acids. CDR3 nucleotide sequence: TGTGCCAGCAGCCTGTACCGGGACTCTGCTAGCACAGATACGCAGTATTTT. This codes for CASSLYRDSASTDTQYF.

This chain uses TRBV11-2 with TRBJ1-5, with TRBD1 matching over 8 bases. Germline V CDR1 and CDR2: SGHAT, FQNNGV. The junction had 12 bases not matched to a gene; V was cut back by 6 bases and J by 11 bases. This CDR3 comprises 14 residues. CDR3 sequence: CASRRQGLGWAQHF. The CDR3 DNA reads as TGTGCCAGCAGGAGACAGGGGCTCGGTTGGGCCCAGCATTTT.

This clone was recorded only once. This chain's CDR3 is CASSFEAIGELFF. In nucleotides, the CDR3 is TGTGCCAGCAGCTTTGAGGCTATCGGGGAGCTGTTTTTT. J is TRBJ2-2 and V is TRBV7-8; D uncertain. V shed 3 bases and J shed 7 bases, with 9 bases lying between them. The CDR3 totals 13 residues. CDR1 and CDR2 from the germline V gene are SGHVS and FQNEAQ.

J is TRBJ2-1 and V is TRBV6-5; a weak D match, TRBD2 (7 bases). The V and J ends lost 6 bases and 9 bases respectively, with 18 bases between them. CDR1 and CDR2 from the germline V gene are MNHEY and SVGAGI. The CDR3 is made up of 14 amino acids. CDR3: CASRGSRGAGEQFF. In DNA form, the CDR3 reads TGTGCCAGCAGGGGTAGTCGGGGGGCGGGTGAGCAGTTCTTC.

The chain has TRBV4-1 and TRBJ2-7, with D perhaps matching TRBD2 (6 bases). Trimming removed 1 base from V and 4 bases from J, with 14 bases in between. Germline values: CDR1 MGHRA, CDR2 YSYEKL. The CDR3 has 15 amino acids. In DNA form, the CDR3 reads TGCGCCAGCAGCCAAGGGTGGAGGGTAGGATACGAGCAGTACTTC. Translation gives CASSQGWRVGYEQYF.

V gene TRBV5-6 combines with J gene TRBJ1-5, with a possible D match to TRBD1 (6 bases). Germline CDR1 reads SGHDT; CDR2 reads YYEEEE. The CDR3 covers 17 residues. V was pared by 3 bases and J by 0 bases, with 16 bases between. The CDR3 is CASSSSISGVSNQPQHF. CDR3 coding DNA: TGTGCCAGCAGCTCCTCCATCTCAGGGGTTAGCAATCAGCCCCAGCATTTT. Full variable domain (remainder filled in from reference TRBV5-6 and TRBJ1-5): DAGVTQSPTHLIKTRGQQVTLRCSPKSGHDTVSWYQQALGQGPQFIFQYYEEEERQRGNFPDRFSGHQFPNYSSELNVNALLLGDSALYLCASSSSISGVSNQPQHFGDGTRLSIL.

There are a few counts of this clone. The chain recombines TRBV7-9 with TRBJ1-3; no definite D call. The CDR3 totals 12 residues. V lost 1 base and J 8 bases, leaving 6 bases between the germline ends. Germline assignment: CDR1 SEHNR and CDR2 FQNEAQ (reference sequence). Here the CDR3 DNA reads TGTGCCAGCAGCTTAGGAGCGGACACCATATATTTT. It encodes CASSLGADTIYF. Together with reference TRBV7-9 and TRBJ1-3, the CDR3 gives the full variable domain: DTGVSQNPRHKITKRGQNVTFRCDPISEHNRLYWYRQTLGQGPEFLTYFQNEAQLEKSRLLSDRFSAERPKGSFSTLEIQRTEQGDSAMYLCASSLGADTIYFGEGSWLTVV.

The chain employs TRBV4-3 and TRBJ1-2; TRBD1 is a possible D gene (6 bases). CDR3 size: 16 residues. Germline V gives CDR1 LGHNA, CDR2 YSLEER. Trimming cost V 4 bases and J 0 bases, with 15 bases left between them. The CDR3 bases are TGCGCCAGCAGCCCGGAAGTGACAGGAGCTAACTATGGCTACACCTTC. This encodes CASSPEVTGANYGYTF.

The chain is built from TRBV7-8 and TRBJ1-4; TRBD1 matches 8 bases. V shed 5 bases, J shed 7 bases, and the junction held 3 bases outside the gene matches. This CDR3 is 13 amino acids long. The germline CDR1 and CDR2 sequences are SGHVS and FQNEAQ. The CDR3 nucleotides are TGTGCCAGCAGCCGCGACAGGGGTGAAAAACTGTTTTTT. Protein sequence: CASSRDRGEKLFF.

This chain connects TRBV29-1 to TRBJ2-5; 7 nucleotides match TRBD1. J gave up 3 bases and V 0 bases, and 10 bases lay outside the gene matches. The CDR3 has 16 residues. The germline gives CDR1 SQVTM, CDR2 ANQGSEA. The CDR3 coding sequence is TGCAGCGTTGAAGACCAAACCGGGACAGCCGAAGAGACCCAGTACTTC. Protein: CSVEDQTGTAEETQYF.

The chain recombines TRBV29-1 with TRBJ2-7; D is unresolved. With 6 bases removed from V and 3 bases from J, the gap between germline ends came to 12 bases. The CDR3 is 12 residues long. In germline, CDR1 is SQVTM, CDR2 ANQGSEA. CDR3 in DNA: TGCAGCGTGGGCGGCGTATACTACGAGCAGTACTTC. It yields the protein CSVGGVYYEQYF.

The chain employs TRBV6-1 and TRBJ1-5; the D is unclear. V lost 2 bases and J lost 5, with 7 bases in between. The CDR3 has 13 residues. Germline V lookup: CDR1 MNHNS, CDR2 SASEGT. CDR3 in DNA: TGTGCCAGCAGTGAAATTGAGGATCAGCCCCAGCATTTT. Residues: CASSEIEDQPQHF.

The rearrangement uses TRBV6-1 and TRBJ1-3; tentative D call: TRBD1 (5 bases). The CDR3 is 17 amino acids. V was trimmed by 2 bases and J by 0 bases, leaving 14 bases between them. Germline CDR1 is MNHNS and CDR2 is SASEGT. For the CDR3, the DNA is TGTGCCAGCAGTGAACTGGGGAGGGGTCTCTCTGGAAACACCATATATTTT. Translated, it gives CASSELGRGLSGNTIYF.